Sequencing of this T cell receptor (beta chain) was carried out in a study of identical twins. Regarding the study as a whole: Invariant cells of the MAIT and iNKT types might have partly distorted the zero-insertion analyses. Out-of-frame alpha sequences common to twins exhibited an excess of low generation probability. It was out-of-frame TCR alpha sharing in monozygotic twins that models underestimated.

In germline, CDR1 is LGHDT, CDR2 YNNKEL (reference sequence). Germline trimming cut 0 bases from V and 8 bases from J; bases unmatched to any gene: 5. The CDR3 contains 15 residues. Comments on this clonotype: Its target is unknown.

Each CDR3 protein is one row after TCRdb ran MiXCR on the 5' RACE reads. The sample includes about 530,000 distinct CDR3 sequences, 20% to 25% seen only once; the top ten take about 0.48%. The data also belong to a second study, concerning yellow fever vaccine responses in identical twins.

Input material: CD4+ T cells sorted from blood. The V and J genes are TRBV3-1 and TRBJ2-1, with 9 bases aligning to TRBD2. The sequence was obtained from a young woman in good health. The CDR3 is CASSQEVGTSHEQFF. For the CDR3, the DNA is TGTGCCAGCAGCCAAGAGGTCGGGACTAGCCATGAGCAGTTCTTC.